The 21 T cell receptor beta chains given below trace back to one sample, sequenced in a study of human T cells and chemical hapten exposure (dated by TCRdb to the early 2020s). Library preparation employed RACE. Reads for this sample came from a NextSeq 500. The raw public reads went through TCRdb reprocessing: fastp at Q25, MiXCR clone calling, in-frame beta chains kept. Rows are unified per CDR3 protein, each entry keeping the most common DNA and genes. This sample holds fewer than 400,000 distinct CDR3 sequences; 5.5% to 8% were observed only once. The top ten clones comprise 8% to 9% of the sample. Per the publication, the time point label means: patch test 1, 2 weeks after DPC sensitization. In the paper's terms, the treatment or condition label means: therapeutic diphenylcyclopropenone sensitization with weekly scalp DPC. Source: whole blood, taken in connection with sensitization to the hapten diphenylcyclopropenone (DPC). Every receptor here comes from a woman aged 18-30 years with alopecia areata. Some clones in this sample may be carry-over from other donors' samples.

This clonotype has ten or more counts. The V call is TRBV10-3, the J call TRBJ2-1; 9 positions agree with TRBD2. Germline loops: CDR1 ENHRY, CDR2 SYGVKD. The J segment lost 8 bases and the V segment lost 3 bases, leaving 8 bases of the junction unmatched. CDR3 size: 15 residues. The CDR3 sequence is CAISEGAGGFDEQFF. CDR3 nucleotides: TGTGCCATCAGTGAAGGAGCGGGGGGCTTCGATGAGCAGTTCTTC.

In DNA form, the CDR3 reads TGTGCCAGCTCACCACCTTCTAGCGGGACCCTAGATACGCAGTATTTT. Residues: CASSPPSSGTLDTQYF. This chain connects TRBV18 to TRBJ2-3; 9 bases align to TRBD2. The length of the CDR3 is 16 residues. The junction had 6 bases not matched to a gene; V was cut back by 0 bases and J by 5 bases. Germline CDR1 and CDR2: KGHSH and LQKENI.

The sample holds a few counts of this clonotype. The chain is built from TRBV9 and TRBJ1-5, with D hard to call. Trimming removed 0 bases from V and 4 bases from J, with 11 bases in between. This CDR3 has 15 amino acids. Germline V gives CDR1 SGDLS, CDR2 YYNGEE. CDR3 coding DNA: TGTGCCAGCAGCGTAGCTGGCACACCGAATCAGCCCCAGCATTTT. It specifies CASSVAGTPNQPQHF.

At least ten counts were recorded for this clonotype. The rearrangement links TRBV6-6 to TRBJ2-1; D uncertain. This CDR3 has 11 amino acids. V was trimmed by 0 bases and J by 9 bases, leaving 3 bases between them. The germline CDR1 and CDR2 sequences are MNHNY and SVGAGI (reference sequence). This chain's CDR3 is CASSYSFEQFF. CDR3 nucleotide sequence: TGTGCCAGCAGTTACTCGTTTGAGCAGTTCTTC.

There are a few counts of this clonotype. The DNA of the CDR3 is TGTGCCAGCAGCTTGGCCGCTCACACCGGACGTTCAGATACGCAGTATTTT. This codes for CASSLAAHTGRSDTQYF. The rearrangement links TRBV5-8 to TRBJ2-3; no reliable D call. Trimming took 0 bases from V and 4 from J, leaving 18 bases between them. The germline gives CDR1 SGHTS, CDR2 YDEGEE. This CDR3 is built from 17 residues.

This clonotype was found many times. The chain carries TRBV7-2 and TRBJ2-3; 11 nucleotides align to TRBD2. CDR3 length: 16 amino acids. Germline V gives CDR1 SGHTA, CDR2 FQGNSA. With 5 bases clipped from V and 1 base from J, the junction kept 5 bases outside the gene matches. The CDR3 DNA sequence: TGTGCCAGCAGCCCGCAACTAGCGGGGGGCACAGATACGCAGTATTTT. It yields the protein CASSPQLAGGTDTQYF.

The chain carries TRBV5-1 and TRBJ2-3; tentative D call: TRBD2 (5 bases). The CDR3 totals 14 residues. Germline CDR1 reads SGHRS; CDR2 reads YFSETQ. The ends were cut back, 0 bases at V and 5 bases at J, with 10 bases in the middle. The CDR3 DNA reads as TGCGCCAGCAGCTTGGGGACTTGGAAAGATACGCAGTATTTT. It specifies CASSLGTWKDTQYF.

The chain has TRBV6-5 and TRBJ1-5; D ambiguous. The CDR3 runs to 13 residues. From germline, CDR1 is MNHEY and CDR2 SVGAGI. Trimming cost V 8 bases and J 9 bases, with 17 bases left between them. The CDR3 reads CASRRSQWGPQHF. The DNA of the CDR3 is TGTGCCAGCCGCCGTTCCCAGTGGGGGCCCCAGCATTTT.

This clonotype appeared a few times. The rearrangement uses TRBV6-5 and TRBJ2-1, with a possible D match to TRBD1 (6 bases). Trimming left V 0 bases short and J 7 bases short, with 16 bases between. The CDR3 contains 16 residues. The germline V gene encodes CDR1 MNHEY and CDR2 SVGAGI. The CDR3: CASSYSRAQRGNEQFF. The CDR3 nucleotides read TGTGCCAGCAGTTACTCGAGGGCCCAGAGGGGGAATGAGCAGTTCTTC.

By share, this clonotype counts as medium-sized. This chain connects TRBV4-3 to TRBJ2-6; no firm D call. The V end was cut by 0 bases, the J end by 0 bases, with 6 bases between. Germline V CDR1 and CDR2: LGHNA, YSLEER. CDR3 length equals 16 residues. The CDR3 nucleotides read TGCGCCAGCAGCCAAGATTTCGGCTCTGGGGCCAACGTCCTGACTTTC. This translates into CASSQDFGSGANVLTF.

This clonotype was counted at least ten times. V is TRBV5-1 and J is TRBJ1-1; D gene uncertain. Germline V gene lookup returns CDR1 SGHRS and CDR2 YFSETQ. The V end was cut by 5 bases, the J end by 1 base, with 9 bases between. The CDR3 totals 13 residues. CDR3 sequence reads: CASRSAKNTEAFF. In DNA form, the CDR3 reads TGCGCCAGCAGGTCCGCAAAGAACACTGAAGCTTTCTTT.

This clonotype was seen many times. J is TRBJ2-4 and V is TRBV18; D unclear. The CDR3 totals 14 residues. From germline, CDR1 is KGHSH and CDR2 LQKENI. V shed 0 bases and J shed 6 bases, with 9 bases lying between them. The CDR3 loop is CASSPPYTRNIQYF. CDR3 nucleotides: TGTGCCAGCTCACCACCGTACACCCGAAACATTCAGTACTTC.

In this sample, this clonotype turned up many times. This CDR3 reads CATGRDYLGNTDTQYF. The CDR3 DNA sequence: TGTGCCACCGGGAGGGACTACTTAGGGAACACAGATACGCAGTATTTT. The rearrangement joins TRBV6-5 to TRBJ2-3, with TRBD2 matching 8 bases. The CDR3 totals 16 residues. Germline V gives CDR1 MNHEY, CDR2 SVGAGI. Germline trimming cut 10 bases from V and 2 bases from J; bases unmatched to any gene: 14.

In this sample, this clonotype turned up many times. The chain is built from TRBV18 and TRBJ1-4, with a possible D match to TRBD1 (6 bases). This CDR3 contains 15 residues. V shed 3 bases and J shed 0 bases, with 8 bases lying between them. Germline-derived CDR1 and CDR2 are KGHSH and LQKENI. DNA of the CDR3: TGTGCCAGCTCACCCCGGACAGCAACTAATGAAAAACTGTTTTTT. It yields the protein CASSPRTATNEKLFF.

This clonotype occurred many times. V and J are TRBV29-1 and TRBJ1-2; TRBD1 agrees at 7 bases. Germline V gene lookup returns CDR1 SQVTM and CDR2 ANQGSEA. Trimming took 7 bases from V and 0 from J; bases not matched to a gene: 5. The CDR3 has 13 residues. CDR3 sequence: CSAWTGTNYGYTF. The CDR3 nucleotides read TGCAGCGCCTGGACAGGAACTAACTATGGCTACACCTTC.

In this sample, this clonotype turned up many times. The chain's CDR3 is CSVVDRGTLTSLQNIQYF. DNA for the CDR3: TGCAGCGTTGTGGACAGGGGGACCTTAACATCCCTTCAAAACATTCAGTACTTC. The genes are TRBV29-1 and TRBJ2-4; 10 bases agree with TRBD1. Germline assignment: CDR1 SQVTM and CDR2 ANQGSEA. The CDR3 runs 18 residues. Trimming cost V 4 bases and J 5 bases; bases outside gene matches: 17.

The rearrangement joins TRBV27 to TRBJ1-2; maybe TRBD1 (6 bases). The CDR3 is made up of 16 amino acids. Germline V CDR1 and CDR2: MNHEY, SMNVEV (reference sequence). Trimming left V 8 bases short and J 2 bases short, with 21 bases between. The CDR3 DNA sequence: TGTGCCAGCGGCAGGCCTACCCTCACAGGGAACTATGGCTACACCTTC. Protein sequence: CASGRPTLTGNYGYTF.

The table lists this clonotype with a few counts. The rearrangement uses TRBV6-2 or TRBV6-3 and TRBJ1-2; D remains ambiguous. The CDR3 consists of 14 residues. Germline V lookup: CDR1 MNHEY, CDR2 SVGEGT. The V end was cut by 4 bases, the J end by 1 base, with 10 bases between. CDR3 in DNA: TGTGCCAGCAGTTTCGAGAGGGTTAACTATGGCTACACCTTC. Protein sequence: CASSFERVNYGYTF.

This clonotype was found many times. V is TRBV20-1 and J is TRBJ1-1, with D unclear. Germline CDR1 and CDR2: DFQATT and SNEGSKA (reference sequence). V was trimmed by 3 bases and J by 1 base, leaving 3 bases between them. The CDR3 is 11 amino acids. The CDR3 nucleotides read TGCAGTGCTAGCAGGAACACTGAAGCTTTCTTT. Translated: CSASRNTEAFF.

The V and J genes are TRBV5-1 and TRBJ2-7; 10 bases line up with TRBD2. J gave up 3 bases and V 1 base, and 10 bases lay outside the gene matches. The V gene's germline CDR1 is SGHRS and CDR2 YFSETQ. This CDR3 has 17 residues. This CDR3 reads CASSLRASGGRSYEQYF. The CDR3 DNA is TGCGCCAGCAGCTTGCGGGCTAGCGGGGGAAGAAGCTACGAGCAGTACTTC.

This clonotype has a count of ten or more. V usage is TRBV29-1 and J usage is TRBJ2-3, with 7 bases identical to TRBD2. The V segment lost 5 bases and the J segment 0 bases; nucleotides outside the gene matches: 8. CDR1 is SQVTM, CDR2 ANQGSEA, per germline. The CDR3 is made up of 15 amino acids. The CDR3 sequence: CSVLGLDPSTDTQYF. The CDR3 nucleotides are TGCAGCGTTCTCGGACTAGACCCTAGCACAGATACGCAGTATTTT.